These 25 T cell receptor beta chains were all obtained from the same sample, sequenced in a study of cytomegalovirus exposure and HLA in healthy donors. Both 60 Vbeta primers and 13 Jbeta primers went into the PCR. Using immunoSEQ multiplex PCR, the repertoire was profiled, and TCRdb retains in-frame clones only, with some absent. The listing records over 120,000 clones. Material for sequencing was PBMCs. These receptors came from a male donor in good health and CMV-seronegative.

This chain links TRBV7-2 with TRBJ2-2, with 7 nucleotides matching TRBD1. The J segment lost 5 bases and the V segment lost 4 bases, leaving 4 bases of the junction unmatched. The CDR3 is made up of 14 amino acids. The V gene's germline CDR1 is SGHTA and CDR2 FQGNSA. CDR3 sequence reads: CASSWRQGTGELFF. In nucleotides, the CDR3 is TGTGCCAGCAGCTGGCGACAGGGAACCGGGGAGCTGTTTTTT. The whole variable domain, remainder taken from reference TRBV7-2 and TRBJ2-2, is GAGVSQSPSNKVTEKGKDVELRCDPISGHTALYWYRQSLGQGLEFLIYFQGNSAPDKSGLPSDRFSAERTGGSVSTLTIQRTQQEDSAVYLCASSWRQGTGELFFGEGSRLTVL.

This chain uses TRBV6-1 with TRBJ1-2; possibly TRBD1 for D (5 bases). The germline gives CDR1 MNHNS, CDR2 SASEGT. V was shortened by 2 bases and J by 4 bases, with 14 bases between the two germline ends. The CDR3 length is 15 residues. The CDR3 reads CASSELTGGLYGYTF. The CDR3 DNA follows: TGTGCCAGCAGTGAATTGACGGGGGGACTCTATGGCTACACCTTC.

The chain carries TRBV7-9 and TRBJ2-7; 12 bases are shared with TRBD1. Germline CDR1 SEHNR, CDR2 FQNEAQ (reference sequence). The junction had 5 bases not matched to a gene; V was cut back by 5 bases and J by 6 bases. This CDR3 contains 14 residues. CDR3 sequence (DNA): TGTGCCAGCAGCCTGGGACAGGGGGCAGGCGAGCAGTACTTC. Translation gives CASSLGQGAGEQYF.

The rearrangement uses TRBV4-3 and TRBJ2-1; tentative D call: TRBD2 (6 bases). This CDR3 has 15 residues. Germline V CDR1 and CDR2: LGHNA, YSLEER. V dropped 3 bases and J dropped 5 bases, with 14 bases sitting between them. The CDR3 sequence is CASSQLRGANNEQFF. The CDR3 DNA follows: TGCGCCAGCAGCCAGCTGCGGGGAGCTAACAATGAGCAGTTCTTC.

The J gene is TRBJ2-1, the V gene TRBV19; D gene uncertain. Per the germline V gene, CDR1 is LNHDA and CDR2 is SQIVND (reference sequence). The CDR3 extends over 17 amino acids. Trimming pared 4 bases from V and 1 base from J, leaving 17 bases between. The CDR3 loop reads CASSTPTREVSYNEQFF. CDR3 coding DNA: TGTGCCAGTAGTACGCCGACCCGAGAGGTATCCTACAATGAGCAGTTCTTC.

The rearrangement uses TRBV29-1 and TRBJ1-3, with D perhaps matching TRBD1 (6 bases). Per germline, CDR1 SQVTM and CDR2 ANQGSEA. The V gene lost 3 bases and the J gene lost 0 bases, with 9 bases spanning the gap. The CDR3 is 14 amino acids. CDR3 DNA: TGCAGCGTTGAGATGGGGGCCTCTGGAAACACCATATATTTT. Translation: CSVEMGASGNTIYF.

The rearrangement links TRBV11-3 to TRBJ1-1; 9 bases are shared with TRBD1. CDR1 and CDR2 from the germline V gene are SGHNT and YENEEA. The V segment lost 5 bases and the J segment 7 bases; nucleotides outside the gene matches: 5. CDR3 length equals 13 residues. CDR3 nucleotides: TGTGCCAGCAGCCGGGGGACAGGGAATGAAGCTTTCTTT. Translated: CASSRGTGNEAFF.

V and J are TRBV29-1 and TRBJ2-5; perhaps TRBD2 as D (5 bases). Germline-derived CDR1 and CDR2 are SQVTM and ANQGSEA. V lost 8 bases to trimming and J lost 2 bases, with 12 bases between them. This CDR3 spans 12 amino acids. CDR3 loop: CSSGVDQETQYF. CDR3 in DNA: TGCAGCAGCGGCGTGGATCAAGAGACCCAGTACTTC.

This chain links TRBV29-1 with TRBJ1-2, with D perhaps TRBD1 (6 bases). The germline CDR1 and CDR2 sequences are SQVTM and ANQGSEA. The CDR3 spans 15 residues. V lost 3 bases and J lost 4, with 18 bases in between. This chain's CDR3 is CSVEGDRLGRYGYTF. The CDR3 DNA is TGCAGCGTTGAGGGCGACAGGTTGGGCCGCTATGGCTACACCTTC.

Comment on this clone: Sequence at one end of the junction differs from germline and may be a read error. This chain joins TRBV2 and TRBJ2-2; TRBD1 is a possible D gene (7 bases). The CDR3 spans 13 residues. Germline values: CDR1 SNHLY, CDR2 FYNNEI. The CDR3 is CASSEFSGGSGSF. The CDR3 coding sequence is TGTGCCAGCAGTGAATTCTCAGGGGGGTCTGGATCATTT.

The CDR3 DNA is TGTGCCAGCAGCTTCCAAACCCCCGGGACAGGGCCTGCCTACGAGCAGTACTTC. As protein: CASSFQTPGTGPAYEQYF. The J gene is TRBJ2-7, the V gene TRBV7-7, with TRBD1 identical over 9 bases. Unmatched junction bases numbered 14, after V lost 3 bases and J lost 2 bases. Germline V gene sequence: CDR1 SSHAT, CDR2 FNYEAQ (reference sequence). The CDR3 has 18 residues.

This chain connects TRBV2 to TRBJ2-7; maybe TRBD2 (6 bases). This CDR3 comprises 13 residues. V shed 6 bases and J shed 4 bases, with 13 bases lying between them. Germline V gives CDR1 SNHLY, CDR2 FYNNEI. The DNA for the CDR3 is TGTGCCAGCAGGGCCTCGGGGGTGTACGAGCAGTACTTC. This codes for CASRASGVYEQYF.

With regard to this clone: Other DNA sequences from this sample encode an identical CDR3 as well. The chain uses TRBV29-1 and TRBJ1-2; D is possibly TRBD1 (6 bases). Trimming took 6 bases from V and 2 from J, leaving 10 bases between them. Looked up from germline, CDR1 is SQVTM and CDR2 is ANQGSEA. The CDR3 runs 12 residues. The CDR3 DNA is TGCAGCGTGGAAACAGGGAACTATGGCTACACCTTC. Translated, it gives CSVETGNYGYTF.

This rearrangement joins TRBV27 to TRBJ2-5; 10 bases agree with TRBD2. The CDR3 runs to 16 residues. Germline V gene data show CDR1 as MNHEY and CDR2 as SMNVEV (reference sequence). After removal of 5 bases from V and 0 bases from J, the junction contained 6 bases not matched to a gene. The CDR3 protein is CASSLTSGAHQETQYF. The CDR3 DNA follows: TGTGCCAGCAGTCTCACTAGCGGGGCACACCAAGAGACCCAGTACTTC.

The gene calls are TRBV7-8 and TRBJ1-2; 7 bases are a match to TRBD1. Looked up from germline, CDR1 is SGHVS and CDR2 is FQNEAQ. V gave up 2 bases and J gave up 0 bases; unmatched junction bases: 6. The CDR3 totals 16 residues. CDR3 sequence reads: CASSLPRDRPNYGYTF. CDR3 coding DNA: TGTGCCAGCAGCTTACCCCGGGACAGACCTAACTATGGCTACACCTTC.

The chain employs TRBV5-1 and TRBJ1-3, with D uncertain. Germline V gives CDR1 SGHRS, CDR2 YFSETQ. Trimming cost V 2 bases and J 4 bases, with 13 bases left between them. The length of the CDR3 is 15 residues. The CDR3 is CASSFTVDSGNTIYF. The DNA of the CDR3 is TGCGCCAGCAGCTTTACGGTTGATTCGGGAAACACCATATATTTT.

V gene TRBV30 combines with J gene TRBJ1-2; D not certain. There are 13 residues in the CDR3. Germline V CDR1 and CDR2: GTSNPN, SVGIG (reference sequence). Trimming shortened V by 2 bases and J by 2 bases, and 9 bases separated the two germline ends. CDR3: CAWSPLENYGYTF. The CDR3 DNA follows: TGTGCCTGGAGTCCCTTAGAGAACTATGGCTACACCTTC.

The chain employs TRBV7-6 and TRBJ2-2, with 8 bases that match TRBD2. Germline V gene lookup returns CDR1 SGHVS and CDR2 FNYEAQ. After removal of 7 bases from V and 7 bases from J, the junction contained 2 bases not matched to a gene. The CDR3 extends over 12 amino acids. This chain's CDR3 is CASTRGGGELFF. CDR3 nucleotides: TGTGCCAGCACCCGGGGGGGCGGGGAGCTGTTTTTT.

Here the CDR3 reads CASSLRLASVGSYNEQFF. The CDR3 nucleotides read TGCGCCAGCAGCTTGCGGCTGGCGAGCGTCGGCTCCTACAATGAGCAGTTCTTC. The gene calls are TRBV5-1 and TRBJ2-1, with D unresolved. With 1 base removed from V and 0 bases from J, the gap between germline ends came to 17 bases. Germline V gives CDR1 SGHRS, CDR2 YFSETQ. The length of the CDR3 is 18 residues.

The V gene is TRBV6-5, the J gene TRBJ2-1; D not certain. CDR1 and CDR2 from the germline V gene are MNHEY and SVGAGI. This CDR3 comprises 15 residues. Between the trimmed V and J ends, which lost 2 bases and 9 bases, there was a span of 17 bases. CDR3 in DNA: TGTGCCAGCAGTTACACCAACGGAGTACATGGTGAGCAGTTCTTC. Amino acids: CASSYTNGVHGEQFF.

The gene calls are TRBV5-1 and TRBJ2-7, with 8 bases fitting TRBD1. The CDR3 consists of 14 residues. Germline assignment: CDR1 SGHRS and CDR2 YFSETQ. Trimming took 3 bases from V and 5 from J; bases not matched to a gene: 7. The CDR3 sequence is CASSSGQGPHEQYF. For the CDR3, the DNA is TGCGCCAGCAGCTCCGGACAGGGTCCCCACGAGCAGTACTTC.

The chain combines TRBV7-6 with TRBJ2-1, with TRBD2 identical over 11 bases. This CDR3 is built from 16 residues. The junction had 6 bases not matched to a gene; V was cut back by 5 bases and J by 3 bases. The germline CDR1 and CDR2 sequences are SGHVS and FNYEAQ. This CDR3 reads CASSATSGGYYNEQFF. CDR3 in DNA: TGTGCCAGCAGCGCAACTAGCGGGGGTTACTACAATGAGCAGTTCTTC.

The V gene is TRBV5-6, the J gene TRBJ1-2, with D possibly matching TRBD1 (6 bases). V lost 4 bases to trimming and J lost 3 bases, with 13 bases between them. The germline V gene has CDR1 SGHDT and CDR2 YYEEEE. The CDR3 extends over 14 amino acids. The CDR3 here is CASSKTGLDYGYTF. For the CDR3, the DNA is TGTGCCAGCAGCAAGACAGGACTTGACTATGGCTACACCTTC. Full variable domain (remainder filled in from reference TRBV5-6 and TRBJ1-2): DAGVTQSPTHLIKTRGQQVTLRCSPKSGHDTVSWYQQALGQGPQFIFQYYEEEERQRGNFPDRFSGHQFPNYSSELNVNALLLGDSALYLCASSKTGLDYGYTFGSGTRLTVV.

The chain employs TRBV28 and TRBJ1-5; 7 nucleotides align to TRBD1. Germline CDR1 and CDR2: MDHEN and SYDVKM. The J segment lost 1 base and the V segment lost 6 bases, leaving 6 bases of the junction unmatched. There are 15 residues in the CDR3. CDR3 in amino acids: CASRGLTGSNQPQHF. The CDR3 DNA follows: TGTGCCAGCAGGGGGCTGACAGGGAGCAATCAGCCCCAGCATTTT. Looking up the rest from reference TRBV28 and TRBJ1-5 gives the full variable domain: DVKVTQSSRYLVKRTGEKVFLECVQDMDHENMFWYRQDPGLGLRLIYFSYDVKMKEKGDIPEGYSVSREKKERFSLILESASTNQTSMYLCASRGLTGSNQPQHFGDGTRLSIL.

The V call is TRBV28, the J call TRBJ2-7, with D unclear. Germline lookup yields CDR1 MDHEN and CDR2 SYDVKM. The CDR3 consists of 15 residues. V dropped 6 bases and J dropped 2 bases, with 17 bases sitting between them. DNA for the CDR3: TGTGCCAGCAGCCGACTCGTCCTTTCTGCCTACGAGCAGTACTTC. This translates into CASSRLVLSAYEQYF.